This note documents a single T cell receptor beta chain sequence. This specimen belongs to a study of esophageal squamous cell carcinoma under preoperative chemotherapy. Time point described: before preoperative PTX-NDP chemotherapy. V shed 5 bases and J 16 bases; nucleotides not matched to a gene: 20. The CDR3 runs 16 residues. Germline assignment: CDR1 SGHTA and CDR2 FQGNSA. One entry per CDR3 protein results from TCRdb running MiXCR on the PCR reads. The repertoire holds roughly 32,000 distinct CDR3 sequences, with roughly 52% as singletons. Specimen collection occurred from a patient given preoperative chemotherapy. The chain joins TRBV7-2 to TRBJ2-2, with TRBD2 matching 9 bases. The source of this sequence is a human donor with esophageal squamous cell carcinoma. The donor label of this sample is uncertain. The CDR3 DNA sequence: TGTGCCAGCAGCAAAGGACTAGCGCTCAACACAGATGCGCAGTTTTTT. Its protein is CASSKGLALNTDAQFF. The full variable domain, completed using reference TRBV7-2 and TRBJ2-2, is GAGVSQSPSNKVTEKGKDVELRCDPISGHTALYWYRQSLGQGLEFLIYFQGNSAPDKSGLPSDRFSAERTGGSVSTLTIQRTQQEDSAVYLCASSKGLALNTDAQFFGEGSRLTVL.